This T cell receptor (beta chain) emerged from a study of somatic mutations in cytotoxic T cells in rheumatoid arthritis. Assay: immunoSEQ multiplex PCR; the TCRdb copy retains only in-frame clones and omits some. This sample yields tens of thousands of clones, of which 80% to 90% are seen a single time; approximately 3.8% belongs to the top ten. This CDR3 spans 14 amino acids. The V and J ends lost 2 bases and 4 bases respectively, with 11 bases between them. Germline values: CDR1 SEHNR, CDR2 FQNEAQ (reference sequence). Findings of the study overall: Of 65 patients, fewer than 10 had a largest CD8+ clone that exceeded 20% of CD8+ cells. Age was associated with higher CD8+ clonality in rheumatoid arthritis patients, not in healthy controls.

About this clone: Its antigen is not identified.

The origin of this receptor is an adult with rheumatoid arthritis. This chain uses TRBV7-9 with TRBJ2-5; no firm D call. The specimen was CD8+ T cells sorted from blood. CDR3 sequence reads: CASSLMAWGETQYF. In nucleotides, the CDR3 is TGTGCCAGCAGCTTAATGGCTTGGGGAGAGACCCAGTACTTC. Together with reference TRBV7-9 and TRBJ2-5, the CDR3 gives the full variable domain: DTGVSQNPRHKITKRGQNVTFRCDPISEHNRLYWYRQTLGQGPEFLTYFQNEAQLEKSRLLSDRFSAERPKGSFSTLEIQRTEQGDSAMYLCASSLMAWGETQYFGPGTRLLVL.